A single sample gave rise to the 3 T cell receptor beta chains below, sequenced in a study of shared clonotypes between healthy human individuals. The method was immunoSEQ multiplex PCR; TCRdb's version includes in-frame clones alone and lacks a portion of them. Among some 2 million clones, about 95% were seen once, and the ten largest hold 0.95% to 1.5%. CD45RO-negative CD8 cells positively selected for CCR7 made up the naive population, which excluded terminally differentiated effector memory CD45RA+ cells. The sample comprised naive CD8+ T cells sorted from blood. The receptors derive from a young man in good health.

This chain links TRBV19 with TRBJ2-7; D is unresolved. CDR3 length: 12 residues. Germline V gives CDR1 LNHDA, CDR2 SQIVND (reference sequence). The V gene lost 3 bases and the J gene lost 7 bases, with 10 bases spanning the gap. CDR3 in DNA: TGTGCCAGTAGTATTGGCCCCGGGGAGCAGTACTTC. This encodes CASSIGPGEQYF.

The chain uses TRBV6-5 and TRBJ2-3, with 12 positions matching TRBD2. V lost 4 bases to trimming and J lost 6 bases; unmatched junction nucleotides: 8. The CDR3 is made up of 16 amino acids. Germline CDR1 MNHEY, CDR2 SVGAGI. This chain's CDR3 is CASSSGASGGVDTQYF. Here the CDR3 DNA reads TGTGCCAGCAGTTCTGGGGCTAGCGGGGGGGTGGATACGCAGTATTTT.

This chain joins TRBV5-1 and TRBJ1-2; D is unresolved. V lost 0 bases and J lost 8, with 14 bases in between. CDR3 length: 14 residues. CDR1 is SGHRS, CDR2 YFSETQ, per germline. CDR3 sequence (DNA): TGCGCCAGCAGCTTGGAAAGCGAATTTGGGGGCTACACCTTC. It yields the protein CASSLESEFGGYTF. The entire variable domain, with the rest obtained from reference TRBV5-1 and TRBJ1-2, is as follows: KAGVTQTPRYLIKTRGQQVTLSCSPISGHRSVSWYQQTPGQGLQFLFEYFSETQRNKGNFPGRFSGRQFSNSRSEMNVSTLELGDSALYLCASSLESEFGGYTFGSGTRLTVV.